This section outlines one T cell receptor beta chain sequence together with its context. This specimen comes from a study of control samples from healthy donors and cancer patients. The repertoire was sequenced with immunoSEQ multiplex PCR; TCRdb's copy has only in-frame clones and lacks some. The sample has around 120,000 clones; roughly 92% are singletons. The germline CDR1 and CDR2 sequences are LNHDA and SQIVND (reference sequence). V trimming: 7 bases; J trimming: 4 bases; junction bases outside the gene matches: 6. The CDR3 has 14 residues. The receptor's source is a man aged 25 to 45 in good health. This chain links TRBV19 with TRBJ2-2, with TRBD1 matching 7 bases. Sequenced material: blood. The CDR3 sequence is CASTGTVLTGELFF. The CDR3 DNA reads TGTGCCAGTACAGGGACAGTCCTCACCGGGGAGCTGTTTTTT. Full variable domain (rest looked up from reference TRBV19 and TRBJ2-2): DGGITQSPKYLFRKEGQNVTLSCEQNLNHDAMYWYRQDPGQGLRLIYYSQIVNDFQKGDIAEGYSVSREKKESFPLTVTSAQKNPTAFYLCASTGTVLTGELFFGEGSRLTVL.